One and the same sample provided the 19 T cell receptor beta chains below, sequenced in a study of CD8 T cells in Susac syndrome. Random hexamers primed reverse transcription of about 0.5 to 1 ug RNA. TCRdb analysed the immunoSEQ multiplex PCR reads with MiXCR anew, one entry per CDR3 protein. The sample holds a few hundred thousand distinct CDR3 sequences, approximately 85% seen once. The specimen was CD8+ T cells from PBMCs. These receptors were taken from a human donor with multiple sclerosis.

The J gene is TRBJ1-1, the V gene TRBV29-1; no firm D call. This CDR3 region has 11 residues. Germline assignment: CDR1 SQVTM and CDR2 ANQGSEA. V lost 7 bases, J lost 2 bases, and 8 bases lay in between. The CDR3 is CSETDNTEAFF. The CDR3 DNA sequence: TGCAGCGAAACAGATAACACTGAAGCTTTCTTT.

This sequence joins TRBV16 and TRBJ2-7, with D possibly being TRBD1 (6 bases). From germline, CDR1 is KGHSY and CDR2 FQNENV. The V and J ends lost 0 bases and 5 bases respectively, with 8 bases between them. The CDR3 loop spans 13 amino acids. The CDR3 is CASSQSGANEQYF. The DNA for the CDR3 is TGTGCCAGCAGCCAATCGGGGGCCAACGAGCAGTACTTC.

This clonotype was found once. The chain carries TRBV6-1 and TRBJ1-5; D gene ambiguous. The CDR3 is 17 residues long. Between the trimmed V and J ends, which lost 1 base and 6 bases, there was a span of 19 bases. The germline V gene encodes CDR1 MNHNS and CDR2 SASEGT. CDR3 sequence reads: CASSEVVGYQRSQPQHF. The CDR3 DNA follows: TGTGCCAGCAGTGAAGTCGTGGGCTATCAGAGAAGTCAGCCCCAGCATTTT.

V gene TRBV5-6 combines with J gene TRBJ1-1, with 7 bases that match TRBD1. The V gene end was trimmed by 0 bases and the J gene end by 0 bases; junction bases not matched to a gene: 14. This CDR3 is built from 19 residues. Per germline, CDR1 SGHDT and CDR2 YYEEEE. In DNA, the CDR3 is TGTGCCAGCAGCTTGGACCCGACAGGGCCCTACCTTATGAACACTGAAGCTTTCTTT. It translates to CASSLDPTGPYLMNTEAFF.

This chain joins TRBV12-3 or TRBV12-4 and TRBJ2-1, with a possible D match to TRBD1 (5 bases). The CDR3 sequence is 15 residues long. V was shortened by 0 bases and J by 1 base, with 7 bases between the two germline ends. The CDR3 protein is CASSLAQGSYNEQFF. CDR3 nucleotide sequence: TGTGCCAGCAGTTTAGCGCAGGGATCCTACAATGAGCAGTTCTTC.

The J gene is TRBJ2-2, the V gene TRBV7-9; D possibly corresponds to TRBD2 (5 bases). The length of the CDR3 is 14 residues. V lost 5 bases and J lost 5, with 12 bases in between. CDR1 is SEHNR and CDR2 is FQNEAQ in the germline V gene (reference sequence). CDR3 in DNA: TGTGCCAGCAGCGCCCGGTCGGGAACCGGGGAGCTGTTTTTT. Amino acids: CASSARSGTGELFF.

The chain combines TRBV13 with TRBJ1-1; no definite D call. The germline V and J ends were trimmed by 2 bases and 2 bases, with 15 bases remaining between them. Germline-derived CDR1 and CDR2 are PRHDT and FYEKMQ (reference sequence). CDR3 length: 16 amino acids. The CDR3 sequence: CASSLFFGQVNTEAFF. As DNA, the CDR3 is TGTGCCAGCAGCTTATTTTTCGGCCAGGTTAACACTGAAGCTTTCTTT.

There are a few counts of this clonotype. The J gene is TRBJ1-1, the V gene TRBV30; possibly TRBD1 for D (5 bases). Germline V gene lookup returns CDR1 GTSNPN and CDR2 SVGIG (reference sequence). Trimming pared 5 bases from V and 1 base from J, leaving 8 bases between. The CDR3 has 12 amino acids. In nucleotides, the CDR3 is TGTGCCTGGGGTACAGGGAACACTGAAGCTTTCTTT. Its protein product is CAWGTGNTEAFF.

V is TRBV2 and J is TRBJ2-7, with 12 bases aligning to TRBD2. The CDR3 has 14 amino acids. V gave up 8 bases and J gave up 4 bases; unmatched junction bases: 6. From germline, CDR1 is SNHLY and CDR2 FYNNEI. The DNA for the CDR3 is TGTGCCAGCGGTTTACTAGCGGGAGGATACGAGCAGTACTTC. This codes for CASGLLAGGYEQYF.

The chain carries TRBV7-9 and TRBJ1-1, with D maybe TRBD1 (5 bases). V was shortened by 11 bases and J by 4 bases, with 17 bases between the two germline ends. This CDR3 has 13 amino acids. The germline V gene encodes CDR1 SEHNR and CDR2 FQNEAQ (reference sequence). This chain's CDR3 is CAGTTGWTTEAFF. DNA for the CDR3: TGTGCCGGGACTACGGGATGGACCACTGAAGCTTTCTTT.

The chain has TRBV11-2 and TRBJ2-7, with D perhaps matching TRBD2 (6 bases). Germline CDR1 reads SGHAT; CDR2 reads FQNNGV. The CDR3 is made up of 16 amino acids. V lost 5 bases, J lost 6 bases, and 23 bases lay in between. The CDR3 spells CASSPARELLLVEQYF. CDR3 nucleotide sequence: TGTGCCAGCAGCCCCGCCCGGGAGCTCCTCCTTGTCGAGCAGTACTTC.

The rearrangement uses TRBV19 and TRBJ2-1; no clear D. Germline V gives CDR1 LNHDA, CDR2 SQIVND (reference sequence). This CDR3 has 11 amino acids. In nucleotides, the CDR3 is TGTGCGTCAGCCTCCTACAATGAGCAGTTCTTC. Its protein product is CASASYNEQFF.

The rearrangement joins TRBV11-2 to TRBJ1-2; no clear D gene. Looked up from germline, CDR1 is SGHAT and CDR2 is FQNNGV. CDR3 length: 17 residues. Trimming left V 5 bases short and J 0 bases short, with 19 bases between. As DNA, the CDR3 is TGTGCCAGCAGCGCATGGCGAAGGACGGAACCTAACTATGGCTACACCTTC. This sequence encodes CASSAWRRTEPNYGYTF.

CDR3 bases: TGTGCCAGCAGGGGCGTGGGGGGTTCCTACGAGCAGTACTTC. Translating it yields CASRGVGGSYEQYF. The chain combines TRBV28 with TRBJ2-7, with D tentatively TRBD2 (6 bases). CDR1 and CDR2 from the germline V gene are MDHEN and SYDVKM. The CDR3 sequence is 14 residues long. Trimming shortened V by 6 bases and J by 1 base, and 13 bases separated the two germline ends.

J is TRBJ2-3 and V is TRBV5-5, with D tentatively TRBD2 (6 bases). The CDR3 sequence is 15 residues long. Germline V gene sequence: CDR1 SGHKS, CDR2 YYEKEE (reference sequence). The V and J ends lost 0 bases and 3 bases respectively, with 11 bases between them. CDR3: CASSLGEGTTDTQYF. For the CDR3, the DNA is TGTGCCAGCAGCTTGGGCGAGGGGACTACAGATACGCAGTATTTT.

The chain carries TRBV7-4 and TRBJ2-2, with 8 bases fitting TRBD2. This CDR3 comprises 16 residues. Germline V gene sequence: CDR1 SGHVT, CDR2 SQSDAQ. Trimming took 5 bases from V and 4 from J; bases not matched to a gene: 9. The DNA of the CDR3 is TGTGCCAGCAGCCCATTAGCGGGGAGTGGCACCGGGGAGCTGTTTTTT. Encoded protein: CASSPLAGSGTGELFF.

The chain recombines TRBV11-2 with TRBJ2-3, with D perhaps matching TRBD1 (6 bases). V dropped 4 bases and J dropped 6 bases, with 14 bases sitting between them. The CDR3 is 14 residues long. Germline assignment: CDR1 SGHAT and CDR2 FQNNGV. CDR3 sequence (DNA): TGTGCCAGCAGCTACCCCTCGAGGGGGGATACGCAGTATTTT. As protein: CASSYPSRGDTQYF.

The chain uses TRBV28 and TRBJ1-5, with a tentative D call TRBD1 (6 bases). CDR3 size: 13 residues. Germline V lookup: CDR1 MDHEN, CDR2 SYDVKM. The ends were cut back, 10 bases at V and 6 bases at J, with 16 bases in the middle. The CDR3 nucleotides read TGTGCCACCAGGCAGGGGATTGGTCAGCCCCAGCATTTT. It translates to CATRQGIGQPQHF.

J is TRBJ2-1 and V is TRBV3-1; D uncertain. Germline values: CDR1 LGHDT, CDR2 YNNKEL (reference sequence). This CDR3 is built from 16 residues. V lost 0 bases, J lost 0 bases, and 9 bases lay in between. The CDR3 loop reads CASSQEMKRSYNEQFF. CDR3 DNA: TGTGCCAGCAGCCAAGAGATGAAGCGCTCCTACAATGAGCAGTTCTTC.